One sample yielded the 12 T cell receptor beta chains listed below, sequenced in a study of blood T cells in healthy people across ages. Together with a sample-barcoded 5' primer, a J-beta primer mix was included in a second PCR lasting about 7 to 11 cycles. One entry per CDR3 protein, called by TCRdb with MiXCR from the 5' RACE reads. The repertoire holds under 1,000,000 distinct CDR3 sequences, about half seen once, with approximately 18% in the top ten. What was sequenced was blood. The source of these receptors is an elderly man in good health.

Here the CDR3 reads CATSDQDDSSYNEQFF. DNA for the CDR3: TGTGCCACCAGTGATCAGGACGATAGCTCCTACAATGAGCAGTTCTTC. The V gene is TRBV24-1, the J gene TRBJ2-1; D is unresolved. Germline CDR1 is KGHDR and CDR2 is SFDVKD. V was shortened by 3 bases and J by 0 bases, with 11 bases between the two germline ends. The CDR3 length is 16 residues.

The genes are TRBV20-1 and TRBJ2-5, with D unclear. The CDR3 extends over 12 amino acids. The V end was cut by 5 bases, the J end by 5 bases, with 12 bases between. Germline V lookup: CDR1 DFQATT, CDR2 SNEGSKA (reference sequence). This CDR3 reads CSALHLEETQYF. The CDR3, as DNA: TGCAGTGCTTTACACCTAGAGGAGACCCAGTACTTC.

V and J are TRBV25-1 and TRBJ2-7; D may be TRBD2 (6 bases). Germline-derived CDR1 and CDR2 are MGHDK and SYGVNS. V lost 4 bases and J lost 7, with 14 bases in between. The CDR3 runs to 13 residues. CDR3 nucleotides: TGTGCCAGCAGTGTCGGGACTCTCAATGAGCAGTACTTC. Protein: CASSVGTLNEQYF.

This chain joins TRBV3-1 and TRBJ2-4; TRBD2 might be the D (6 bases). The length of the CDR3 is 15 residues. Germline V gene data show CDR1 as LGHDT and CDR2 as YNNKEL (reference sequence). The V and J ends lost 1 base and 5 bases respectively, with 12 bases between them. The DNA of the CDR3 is TGTGCCAGCAGCCAAGTTGGAGGGACCGAAAACATTCAGTACTTC. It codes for CASSQVGGTENIQYF.

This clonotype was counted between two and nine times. The CDR3 protein is CSARDQGKETQYF. CDR3 bases: TGCAGTGCTAGAGATCAAGGGAAGGAGACCCAGTACTTC. The rearrangement uses TRBV20-1 and TRBJ2-5; unclear D gene. The CDR3 loop spans 13 amino acids. V gave up 0 bases and J gave up 5 bases, with 10 bases separating them. Germline CDR1 and CDR2: DFQATT and SNEGSKA (reference sequence).

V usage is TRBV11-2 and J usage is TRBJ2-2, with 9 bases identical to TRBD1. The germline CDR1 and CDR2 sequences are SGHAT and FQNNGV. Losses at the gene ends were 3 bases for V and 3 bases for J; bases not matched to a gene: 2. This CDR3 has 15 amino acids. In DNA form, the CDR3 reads TGTGCCAGCAGCTTTGGACAGGGGTACACCGGGGAGCTGTTTTTT. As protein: CASSFGQGYTGELFF.

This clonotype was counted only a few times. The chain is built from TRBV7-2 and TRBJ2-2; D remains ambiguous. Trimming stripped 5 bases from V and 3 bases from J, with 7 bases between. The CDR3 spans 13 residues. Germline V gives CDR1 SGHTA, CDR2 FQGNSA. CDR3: CASSQEYTGELFF. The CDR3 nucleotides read TGTGCCAGCAGCCAAGAATACACCGGGGAGCTGTTTTTT. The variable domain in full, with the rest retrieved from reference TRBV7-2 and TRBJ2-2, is GAGVSQSPSNKVTEKGKDVELRCDPISGHTALYWYRQSLGQGLEFLIYFQGNSAPDKSGLPSDRFSAERTGGSVSTLTIQRTQQEDSAVYLCASSQEYTGELFFGEGSRLTVL.

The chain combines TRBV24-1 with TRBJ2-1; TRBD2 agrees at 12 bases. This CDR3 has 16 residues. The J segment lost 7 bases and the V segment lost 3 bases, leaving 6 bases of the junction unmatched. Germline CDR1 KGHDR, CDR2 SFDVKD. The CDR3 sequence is CATSDLDGTSGNEQFF. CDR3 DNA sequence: TGTGCCACCAGTGATCTTGACGGGACTAGCGGGAATGAGCAGTTCTTC.

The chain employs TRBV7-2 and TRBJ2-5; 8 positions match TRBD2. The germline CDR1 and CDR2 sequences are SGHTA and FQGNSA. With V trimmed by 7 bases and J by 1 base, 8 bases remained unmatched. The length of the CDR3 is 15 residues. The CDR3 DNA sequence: TGTGCCAGCACTGGGGCGGGAGGCACCCAAGAGACCCAGTACTTC. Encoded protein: CASTGAGGTQETQYF.

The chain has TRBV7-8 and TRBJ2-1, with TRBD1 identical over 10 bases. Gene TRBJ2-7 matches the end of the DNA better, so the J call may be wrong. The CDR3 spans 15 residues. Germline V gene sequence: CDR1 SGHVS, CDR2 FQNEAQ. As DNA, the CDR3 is TGTGCCAGCAGCTTGGAGACAGGGGGCTACAATGAGCAGTACTTC. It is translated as CASSLETGGYNEQYF.

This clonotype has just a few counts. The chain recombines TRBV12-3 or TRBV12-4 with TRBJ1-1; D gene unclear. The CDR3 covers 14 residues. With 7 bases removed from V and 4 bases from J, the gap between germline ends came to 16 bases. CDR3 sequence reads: CASISSFQATEAFF. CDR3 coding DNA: TGTGCCAGCATCTCAAGTTTCCAAGCCACTGAAGCTTTCTTT.

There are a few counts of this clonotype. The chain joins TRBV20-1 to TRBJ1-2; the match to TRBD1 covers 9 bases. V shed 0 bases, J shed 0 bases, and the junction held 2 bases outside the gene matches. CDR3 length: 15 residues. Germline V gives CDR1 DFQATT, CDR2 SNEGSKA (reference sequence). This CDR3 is CSARDRQGANYGYTF. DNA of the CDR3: TGCAGTGCTAGAGATAGACAGGGGGCTAACTATGGCTACACCTTC.